This passage covers 12 T cell receptor beta chains from one sample sequenced in a study of CD8 T cells in Susac syndrome (dated by TCRdb to about 2019). Libraries were built with the immunoSEQ multiplex PCR assay. RNA was extracted using the RNeasy kit, and about 0.45 to 1 microgram was reverse transcribed with random hexamers. The public reads were reanalyzed by TCRdb: fastp trimming at Q25, MiXCR alignment, in-frame beta chains only. Identical CDR3 proteins give one entry, which carries the most common genes and DNA. Counted in this sample were about 160,000 distinct CDR3 sequences; 85% to 95% of them appeared once. The ten largest clones take up roughly 0.13% of the sample. The sequencing sample was made of CD4+ T cells from PBMCs. Receptors originate from a human donor in good health.

The gene calls are TRBV9 and TRBJ1-3; no definite D call. CDR1 is SGDLS and CDR2 is YYNGEE in the germline V gene. V lost 0 bases and J 4 bases, leaving 11 bases between the germline ends. This CDR3 is 15 amino acids long. The CDR3 reads CASSVDPSGGNTIYF. The CDR3 DNA reads TGTGCCAGCAGCGTAGATCCTTCGGGGGGAAACACCATATATTTT.

The rearrangement joins TRBV9 to TRBJ1-2; D not certain. The germline V gene has CDR1 SGDLS and CDR2 YYNGEE. Deletions cut 4 bases from V and 5 bases from J, with 15 bases between. CDR3 length: 14 amino acids. CDR3 sequence reads: CASSPVDTTYGYTF. CDR3 nucleotides: TGTGCCAGCAGCCCTGTCGACACCACGTATGGCTACACCTTC.

The chain is built from TRBV19 and TRBJ2-2; no clear D. The CDR3 loop spans 15 amino acids. V gave up 5 bases and J gave up 6 bases, with 16 bases separating them. Germline lookup yields CDR1 LNHDA and CDR2 SQIVND (reference sequence). CDR3 DNA: TGTGCCAGTAGTCCTCTGCCCGGGTTCGCCGGGGAGCTGTTTTTT. This codes for CASSPLPGFAGELFF.

The chain joins TRBV5-1 to TRBJ1-2; D is perhaps TRBD1 (6 bases). The CDR3 spans 12 residues. V lost 2 bases, J lost 8 bases, and 10 bases lay in between. Germline V CDR1 and CDR2: SGHRS, YFSETQ. The CDR3 nucleotides are TGCGCCAGCAGCTTCACAGGGACCGGCTACACCTTC. Amino acid sequence: CASSFTGTGYTF. Filled out from reference TRBV5-1 and TRBJ1-2, the complete variable domain reads KAGVTQTPRYLIKTRGQQVTLSCSPISGHRSVSWYQQTPGQGLQFLFEYFSETQRNKGNFPGRFSGRQFSNSRSEMNVSTLELGDSALYLCASSFTGTGYTFGSGTRLTVV.

The rearrangement uses TRBV30 and TRBJ1-4, with D hard to call. The V gene's germline CDR1 is GTSNPN and CDR2 SVGIG (reference sequence). V gave up 1 base and J gave up 10 bases, with 10 bases separating them. This CDR3 region has 12 residues. CDR3 in amino acids: CAWSAPLRKLFF. CDR3 nucleotide sequence: TGTGCCTGGAGTGCCCCTTTACGAAAACTGTTTTTT.

The genes are TRBV20-1 and TRBJ2-5; TRBD2 matches 9 bases. This CDR3 has 16 amino acids. V trimming: 4 bases; J trimming: 0 bases; junction bases outside the gene matches: 9. Germline lookup yields CDR1 DFQATT and CDR2 SNEGSKA (reference sequence). CDR3 sequence: CSATVPQRGDQETQYF. Here the CDR3 DNA reads TGCAGTGCTACAGTGCCCCAGCGGGGGGACCAAGAGACCCAGTACTTC.

The chain is built from TRBV7-3 and TRBJ2-2, with D uncertain. Trimming stripped 2 bases from V and 5 bases from J, with 15 bases between. Germline-derived CDR1 and CDR2 are SGHTA and FQGTGA. CDR3 length: 16 amino acids. This CDR3 reads CASSLGLSSGTGELFF. CDR3 bases: TGTGCCAGCAGCTTAGGGCTCTCCTCTGGGACCGGGGAGCTGTTTTTT.

The chain employs TRBV18 and TRBJ1-1; D perhaps matches TRBD1 (6 bases). Trimming stripped 5 bases from V and 0 bases from J, with 10 bases between. This CDR3 has 14 amino acids. Looked up from germline, CDR1 is KGHSH and CDR2 is LQKENI. CDR3 sequence reads: CASSIQGLNTEAFF. The CDR3 DNA follows: TGTGCCAGCTCAATCCAGGGGTTGAACACTGAAGCTTTCTTT.

The chain recombines TRBV2 with TRBJ1-1; D ambiguous. The CDR3 length is 13 residues. The germline CDR1 and CDR2 sequences are SNHLY and FYNNEI. Between the trimmed V and J ends, which lost 2 bases and 1 base, there was a span of 5 bases. The CDR3 loop is CASSEQANTEAFF. CDR3 coding DNA: TGTGCCAGCAGTGAACAGGCGAACACTGAAGCTTTCTTT. Combining the CDR3 with reference TRBV2 and TRBJ1-1 gives the whole variable domain EPEVTQTPSHQVTQMGQEVILRCVPISNHLYFYWYRQILGQKVEFLVSFYNNEISEKSEIFDDQFSVERPDGSNFTLKIRSTKLEDSAMYFCASSEQANTEAFFGQGTRLTVV.

The rearrangement joins TRBV19 to TRBJ1-2; TRBD1 matches 7 bases. Germline CDR1 LNHDA, CDR2 SQIVND (reference sequence). This CDR3 is 13 amino acids long. Losses at the gene ends were 5 bases for V and 4 bases for J; bases not matched to a gene: 4. CDR3 bases: TGTGCCAGTAGTGGGGGACAGCTCTATGGCTACACCTTC. This encodes CASSGGQLYGYTF.

The V call is TRBV20-1, the J call TRBJ2-7; D possibly corresponds to TRBD2 (7 bases). The V end was cut by 6 bases, the J end by 2 bases, with 11 bases between. The V gene's germline CDR1 is DFQATT and CDR2 SNEGSKA (reference sequence). There are 12 residues in the CDR3. The CDR3 reads CSAPGGPYEQYF. In nucleotides, the CDR3 is TGCAGTGCCCCGGGGGGCCCCTACGAGCAGTACTTC.

The chain uses TRBV18 and TRBJ1-5; 9 positions match TRBD1. Trimming removed 5 bases from V and 1 base from J; junction bases left unmatched: 12. Germline lookup yields CDR1 KGHSH and CDR2 LQKENI. The CDR3 contains 18 residues. The DNA for the CDR3 is TGTGCCAGCTCATCGGGGGGGACAGGGTTGGGGAGCAATCAGCCCCAGCATTTT. Its protein is CASSSGGTGLGSNQPQHF.